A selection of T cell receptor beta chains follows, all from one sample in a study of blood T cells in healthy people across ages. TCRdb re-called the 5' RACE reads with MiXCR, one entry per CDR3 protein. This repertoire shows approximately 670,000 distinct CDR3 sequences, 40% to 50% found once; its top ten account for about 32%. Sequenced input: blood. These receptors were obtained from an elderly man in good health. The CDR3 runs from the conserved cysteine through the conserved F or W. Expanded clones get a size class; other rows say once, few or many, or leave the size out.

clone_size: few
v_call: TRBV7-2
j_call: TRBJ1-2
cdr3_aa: CASSLVAGYEIGYTF

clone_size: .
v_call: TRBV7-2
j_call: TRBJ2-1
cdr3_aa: CASSFGPGLGSNEQYF

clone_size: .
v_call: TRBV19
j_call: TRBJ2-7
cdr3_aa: CATSPQGDDEQYF

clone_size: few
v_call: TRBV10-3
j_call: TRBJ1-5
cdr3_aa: CAIKRPGGFGQPQHF

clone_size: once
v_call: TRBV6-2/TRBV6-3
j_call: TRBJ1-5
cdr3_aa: CASSYTAVNQPQHF

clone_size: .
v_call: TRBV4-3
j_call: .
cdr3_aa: CASSQEYSLSYNEQYF

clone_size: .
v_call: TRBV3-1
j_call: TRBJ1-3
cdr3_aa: CASSQDGTAGNTIYF

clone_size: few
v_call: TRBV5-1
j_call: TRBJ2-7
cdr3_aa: CASRRDRYSYEQYF

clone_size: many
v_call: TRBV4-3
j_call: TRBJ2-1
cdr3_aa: CASSQEPADPWNEQFF

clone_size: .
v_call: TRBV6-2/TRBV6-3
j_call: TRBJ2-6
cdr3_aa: CASRPVTSPSSGANVLTF

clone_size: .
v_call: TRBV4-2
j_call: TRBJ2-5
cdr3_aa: CAGSQGSQETQYF

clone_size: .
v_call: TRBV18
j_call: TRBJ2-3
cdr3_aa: CASSPPEGVSTDTQYF

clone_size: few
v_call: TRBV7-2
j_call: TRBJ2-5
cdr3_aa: CASSSTSGGAPGQYF

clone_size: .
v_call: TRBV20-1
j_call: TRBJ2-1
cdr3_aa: CSQMGLAENEQFF

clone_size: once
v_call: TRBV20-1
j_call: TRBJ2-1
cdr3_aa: CSARVFEWNEQFF

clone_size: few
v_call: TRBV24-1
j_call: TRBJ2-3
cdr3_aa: CATSETERPTDTQYF

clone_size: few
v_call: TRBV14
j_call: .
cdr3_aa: CASSQPTTSPPSYNEQYF

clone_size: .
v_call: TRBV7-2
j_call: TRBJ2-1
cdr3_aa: CASSLVRLSEQFF

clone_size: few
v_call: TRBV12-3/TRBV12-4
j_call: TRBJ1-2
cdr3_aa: CASTSSGTGNPHGYTF

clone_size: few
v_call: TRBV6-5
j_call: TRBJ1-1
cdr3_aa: CASSPRRGEPAFF

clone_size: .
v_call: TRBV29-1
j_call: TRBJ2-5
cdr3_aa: CSVEQRLQETQYF

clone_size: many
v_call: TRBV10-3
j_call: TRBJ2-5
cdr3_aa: CAIGTTGGETQYF

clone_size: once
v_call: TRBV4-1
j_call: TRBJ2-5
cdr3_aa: CASSQDRRSGQASETQYF

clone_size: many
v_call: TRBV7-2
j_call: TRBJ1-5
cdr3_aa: CASSLGGNRNQPQHF

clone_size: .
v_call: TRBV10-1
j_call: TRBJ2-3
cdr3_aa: CASGHRGNTQYF